The rows below give T cell receptor beta chains drawn from one sample of a study of metastatic and nonmetastatic thyroid tumors. TCRdb re-analyzed the PCR reads through MiXCR. There are under 20,000 clones in the sample; about 34% occur only once, and roughly 15% lies in the top ten. Input material: tumor tissue. The receptors derive from a female donor with papillary thyroid cancer or a benign thyroid nodule (not recorded which). Some clones in this sample may be carry-over from other donors' samples. Both conserved end residues are part of each CDR3. A D gene is named only where the DNA matches it firmly. Clone sizes are given selectively: once, few, many, or a class where the clone is expanded.

cdr3_nt,cdr3_aa,v_call,d_call,clone_size,j_call
TGTGCCAGCAGCCCGAGGACAGGGGATCCCTACGAGCAGTACTTC,CASSPRTGDPYEQYF,TRBV7-6,TRBD1,NA,TRBJ2-7
TGTGCCAGCAGCTTACTGGACAGGTCCGCGGAGGCTTTCTTT,CASSLLDRSAEAFF,TRBV7-9,TRBD1,few,TRBJ1-1
TGTGCCTGGAGTGAGGTAGGAGCTGGCTACACCTTC,CAWSEVGAGYTF,TRBV30,NA,NA,TRBJ1-2
TGTGCCAGCAGGCCAGGACAGGCGGGCACCGGGGAGCTGTTTTTT,CASRPGQAGTGELFF,TRBV7-9,TRBD1,NA,TRBJ2-2
TGCGCCAGCAGCCCGGAACAGGGGGCATGGAGCAATCAGCCCCAGCATTTT,CASSPEQGAWSNQPQHF,TRBV5-1,TRBD1,NA,TRBJ1-5
TGTGCCAGTATAGACAGCTCTGGGGCCAACGTCCTGACTTTC,CASIDSSGANVLTF,TRBV5-4,NA,NA,TRBJ2-6
TGTGCCAGCACGAAACCTGGGGGCTCCGGGGAGCTGTTTTTT,CASTKPGGSGELFF,TRBV7-8,NA,medium-sized,TRBJ2-2
TGCGCCAGCAGACCTAGCGGGAGGACCCCCGAGCAGTACTTC,CASRPSGRTPEQYF,TRBV5-1,TRBD2,once,TRBJ2-7
TGCAGTGCTAGAGCCCTACAGGGTAGGGTCTCTGGGGCCAACGTCCTGACTTTC,CSARALQGRVSGANVLTF,TRBV20-1,NA,NA,TRBJ2-6
TGTGCCAGCAGCTGGGGCAGGCTCACAGATACGCAGTATTTT,CASSWGRLTDTQYF,TRBV5-6,NA,many,TRBJ2-3
TGTGCCAGTAGGGTGGGCAGGAACGGTCCCTACGAGCAGTACTTC,CASRVGRNGPYEQYF,TRBV19,NA,NA,TRBJ2-7
TGCAGTAGTACCGGCGCAACTAATGAAAAACTGTTTTTT,CSSTGATNEKLFF,TRBV20-1,NA,NA,TRBJ1-4
TGTGCCTGGAGTGTACAGGGATTGGGCAATCAGCCCCAGCATTTT,CAWSVQGLGNQPQHF,TRBV30,NA,NA,TRBJ1-5
TGTGCCAGCAGCCAAGATCTTCGCAGGAGGTTGTTCTTC,CASSQDLRRRLFF,TRBV3-1,NA,NA,TRBJ2-1
TGTGCCAGCACCCAGACGTTCTCTGGGGCCAACGTCCTGACTTTC,CASTQTFSGANVLTF,TRBV6-2/TRBV6-3,NA,NA,TRBJ2-6
TGTGCCAGCAGCCACCGCCGGGACAGGGGAGAGACCCAGTACTTC,CASSHRRDRGETQYF,TRBV5-4,TRBD1,many,TRBJ2-5
TGCGCCAGCAGCTTTGGGGGATCGGGACTAAACACCGGGGAGCTGTTTTTT,CASSFGGSGLNTGELFF,TRBV5-1,TRBD2,NA,TRBJ2-2
TGTGCCAGCAGTTTGGCACAGGGATATAATTCACCCCTCCACTTT,CASSLAQGYNSPLHF,TRBV27,NA,few,TRBJ1-6
TGCAGCGTTGAAGAAAGAGAAGCTTTCTTT,CSVEEREAFF,TRBV29-1,NA,few,TRBJ1-1
TGTGCCAGCAGTTGGGGACAGACCAACACCTACGAGCAGTACTTC,CASSWGQTNTYEQYF,TRBV6-5,TRBD1,few,TRBJ2-7
TGTGCCAGCAGCTTAGACTCCGGCCAGGCAGATGAAAAACTGTTTTTT,CASSLDSGQADEKLFF,TRBV7-6,NA,NA,TRBJ1-4
TGTGCCAGCAGCCCCACTAGACGCGAGCAGTACTTC,CASSPTRREQYF,TRBV12-3/TRBV12-4,NA,medium-sized,TRBJ2-7
TGCGCCAGCAGCCAAGAGGACAGGGCTCGGCATGGCTACACCTTC,CASSQEDRARHGYTF,TRBV4-1,TRBD1,NA,TRBJ1-2
TGTGCCAGCAGTCCAAACGGGGGAGGAGAGACCCAGTACTTC,CASSPNGGGETQYF,TRBV28,NA,medium-sized,TRBJ2-5
TGTGCCACCTCGGAGGGGATGAGAAATCAGCCCCAGCATTTT,CATSEGMRNQPQHF,TRBV19,NA,NA,TRBJ1-5
TGTGCCAGCAGTTTAAGTACAGGGGCCCCCGGCTCCTATAATTCACCCCTCCACTTT,CASSLSTGAPGSYNSPLHF,TRBV28,TRBD1,medium-sized,TRBJ1-6
TGTGCCAGCAGCTTAAAGAAAGATACGCAGTATTTT,CASSLKKDTQYF,TRBV11-3,NA,NA,TRBJ2-3
TGTGCCTGGATATCAGGGGGCTCCGCTTACGAGCGGTACTTC,CAWISGGSAYERYF,TRBV30,TRBD1,NA,TRBJ2-7
TGTGCCAGCAGCTTAGGCGGATCCAGGGGTAATGAAAAACTGTTTTTT,CASSLGGSRGNEKLFF,TRBV5-4,NA,many,TRBJ1-4
TGTGCCAGCAGGGCGAGGGGACTGATCTCCTACGAGCAGTACTTC,CASRARGLISYEQYF,TRBV6-1,NA,medium-sized,TRBJ2-7
TGTGCCAGCAGTAAAGGACAGGGGCCCTACGAGCAGTACTTC,CASSKGQGPYEQYF,TRBV27,TRBD1,medium-sized,TRBJ2-7
TGTGCCACCAGCAGAGACAGGGGGTTATACGAGCAGTACTTC,CATSRDRGLYEQYF,TRBV15,TRBD1,few,TRBJ2-7
TGTGCCACCACCGCGGGCGGGACAGGGTCCAATTCACCACTCCACTTT,CATTAGGTGSNSPLHF,TRBV9,TRBD1,NA,TRBJ1-6
TGTGCCAGCAGTGTCTCTTTGAGGCAGCCCCAGCATTTT,CASSVSLRQPQHF,TRBV6-1,NA,few,TRBJ1-5
TGCGCCAGCAGCCAAGGGACCGGGACTTCCGACTACGAGCAGTACTTC,CASSQGTGTSDYEQYF,TRBV4-3,NA,NA,TRBJ2-7
TGTGCCAGCAGCCAGGGGACAGGGGGATACTACGAGCAGTACTTC,CASSQGTGGYYEQYF,TRBV6-1,TRBD1,few,TRBJ2-7
TGTGCCAGCAGCGTAGATGGTACCTATGGCTACACCTTC,CASSVDGTYGYTF,TRBV9,NA,NA,TRBJ1-2
TGTGCCAGCAGCGGGACAGGTCCAACCTTC,CASSGTGPTF,TRBV7-9,TRBD1,NA,TRBJ1-2
TGTGCCAGCAGCCCGGGACAGGGCGGGCAGTTCTTC,CASSPGQGGQFF,TRBV11-2,TRBD1,many,TRBJ2-1
TGTGCCAGTAGTGACGGGCCCTTTAATGAAAAACTGTTTTTT,CASSDGPFNEKLFF,TRBV19,NA,few,TRBJ1-4
TGTGCCAGCGCGAGTGCGGGGACAGGGGGGACTGGCTACACCTTC,CASASAGTGGTGYTF,TRBV7-9,TRBD1,NA,TRBJ1-2
TGTGCCAGTTCGACTAGCTCCCTTCGTAGCTCCTACAATGAGCAGTTCTTC,CASSTSSLRSSYNEQFF,TRBV19,TRBD2,NA,TRBJ2-1
TGTGCCACCAGTGATGTTGAACAGGGATTCAATGAGCAGTTCTTC,CATSDVEQGFNEQFF,TRBV24-1,NA,few,TRBJ2-1
TGTGCCAGCAGCCAAGCCCCTTCCGGGGGGGAGACCCAGTACTTC,CASSQAPSGGETQYF,TRBV4-2,TRBD2,NA,TRBJ2-5
TGTGCCAGCAGCTGGGGACTAGCGGGATACGAGCAGTACTTC,CASSWGLAGYEQYF,TRBV11-2,TRBD2,NA,TRBJ2-7
TGTGCCAGCAGGGGGACTAGCGGGGGATCCTACGAGCAGTACTTC,CASRGTSGGSYEQYF,TRBV12-3/TRBV12-4,TRBD2,NA,TRBJ2-7
TGTGCCAGCAGCGTAGGACTAGCGGGAGGCCGGAGCGAGCAGTACTTC,CASSVGLAGGRSEQYF,TRBV9,TRBD2,NA,TRBJ2-7
TGCGCCAGCAGCCAATATGTGCAGGGGGACAATTCACCCCTCCACTTT,CASSQYVQGDNSPLHF,TRBV4-3,TRBD1,medium-sized,TRBJ1-6